This is a list of T cell receptor beta chains from one sample in a study of shared clonotypes between healthy human individuals. Clones were sequenced by immunoSEQ multiplex PCR, and TCRdb holds only the in-frame ones, with some missing. The table has about 480,000 clones, more than 65% seen once. Sequencing input: PBMCs. The receptors were gathered from a woman aged 40 to 55 in good health. Some clones in this sample may be carry-over from other donors' samples. Each CDR3 is given with its conserved first and last residue. A D gene is named only where the DNA matches it firmly. The size field is filled for only some rows; it gives once, few, many or a size class.

J gene	V gene	D gene	clone size	CDR3 DNA	CDR3 protein
TRBJ1-1	TRBV9	-	-	TGTGCCAGCAGCGTAGGTGGCGGTGACACTGAAGCTTTCTTT	CASSVGGGDTEAFF
TRBJ2-3	TRBV5-1	-	once	TGCGCCAGCAGCGCCATATTGGGGGCTACAGATACGCAGTATTTT	CASSAILGATDTQYF
TRBJ2-1	TRBV4-3	TRBD2	few	TGCGCCAGCAGCCAAGTTTGGCGGGAGGGCCCCCTGGGATACTACAATGAGCAGTTCTTC	CASSQVWREGPLGYYNEQFF
TRBJ1-5	TRBV5-1	-	-	TGCGCCAGCAAGCCGGGGACGGGCAATCAGCCCCAGCATTTT	CASKPGTGNQPQHF
TRBJ1-1	TRBV13	-	-	TGTGCCAGCCGACGTTTGGGGGAGGGCACTGAAGCTTTCTTT	CASRRLGEGTEAFF
TRBJ2-6	TRBV27	TRBD1	-	TGTGCCAGCAGCTACAACCGGGACAGGGGAGCTGGGGCCAACGTCCTGACTTTC	CASSYNRDRGAGANVLTF
TRBJ1-5	TRBV30	TRBD1	-	TGTGCCTGGAGTCGGGACAGGGCTTCGCTTCAGCCCCAGCATTTT	CAWSRDRASLQPQHF
TRBJ2-1	TRBV4-1	TRBD2	-	TGCGCCAGCAGCCAGGACGGCGTAGTAGCGGGTTCGTATGAGCAGTTCTTC	CASSQDGVVAGSYEQFF
TRBJ2-5	TRBV18	-	-	TGTGCCAGCTCAAATTCAGGGAAGCAAGAGACCCAGTACTTC	CASSNSGKQETQYF
TRBJ2-7	TRBV7-2	-	-	TGTGCCAGCAGCCAAGTTGGTGGGAGCTCCTACGAGCAGTACTTC	CASSQVGGSSYEQYF
TRBJ2-7	TRBV7-6	TRBD2	-	TGTGCCAGCAGCTTTGCGAGCGGGAGGGACGCCGAGCAGTACTTC	CASSFASGRDAEQYF
TRBJ1-3	TRBV5-1	TRBD1	-	TGCGCCAGCAGCCGACAGGGGGCAGGGAACACCATATATTTT	CASSRQGAGNTIYF
TRBJ2-5	TRBV11-3	TRBD2	-	TGTGCCAGCAGCTTAGGAGGTAGCGGGAGGGCCGGAGAGACCCAGTACTTC	CASSLGGSGRAGETQYF
TRBJ1-1	TRBV2	TRBD1	few	TGTGCCAGCAGGTTTTCCCGTGGGACAGGGGGCGCGACCGGTGACACTGAAGCTTTCTTT	CASRFSRGTGGATGDTEAFF
TRBJ1-2	TRBV19	TRBD1	-	TGTGCCAGTAGTATCGGACAGGCTGTTACTAACTATGGCTACACCTTC	CASSIGQAVTNYGYTF
TRBJ1-2	TRBV28	-	few	TGTGCCAGCAGTCCCCCGTTACGGGGGGGCTACACCTTC	CASSPPLRGGYTF
TRBJ2-1	TRBV5-8	TRBD2	-	TGTGCCAGCACCGGTCTCGCGGGGGACCTCGGCTATGAGCAGTTCTTC	CASTGLAGDLGYEQFF
TRBJ2-1	TRBV14	TRBD2	-	TGTGCCAGCAGCCAAGATTGGGAGGGTTTCAATGAGCAGTTCTTC	CASSQDWEGFNEQFF
TRBJ2-3	TRBV5-1	-	-	TGCGCCAGCAGCTTGTTCGGCACAGATACGCAGTATTTT	CASSLFGTDTQYF
TRBJ2-1	TRBV2	-	-	TGTGCCAGCAGTCAAAGGACTGGATACAATGAGCAGTTCTTC	CASSQRTGYNEQFF
TRBJ1-4	TRBV5-1	TRBD1	-	TGCGCCAGCAGCGTTACCGGGACAGGGGATGAAAAACTGTTTTTT	CASSVTGTGDEKLFF
TRBJ2-5	TRBV19	-	-	TGTGCCAGTAGTCCTTCCCACGGCCAAGGGACCCAGTACTTC	CASSPSHGQGTQYF
TRBJ1-2	TRBV30	-	-	TGTGCCTGGAGCCGGACAGATGCTAAAGGGGGCTACACCTTC	CAWSRTDAKGGYTF
TRBJ2-7	TRBV5-1	TRBD1	-	TGCGCCAGCAGCTTGGGACAGGGCTTTGTTAGAAAAAGCTCCTACGAGCAGTACTTC	CASSLGQGFVRKSSYEQYF
TRBJ2-7	TRBV2	TRBD2	-	TGTGCCAGCAGTAAAGCGGGAGGGCCCTACGAGCAGTACTTC	CASSKAGGPYEQYF
TRBJ2-2	TRBV21-1	-	-	TGTGCCAGCGGAATGACACACGGAACTAGCACCGGGGAGCTGTTTTTT	CASGMTHGTSTGELFF
TRBJ1-2	TRBV5-4	-	-	TGTGCCAGCAGCCAGGACAGAATCTATGGCTACACCTTC	CASSQDRIYGYTF
TRBJ2-4	TRBV7-2	-	once	TGTGCCAGCAGCCCCCGTACGGGGGTGCTAGCCAAAAACATTCAGTACTTC	CASSPRTGVLAKNIQYF
TRBJ2-3	TRBV11-2	-	-	TGTGCCAGCAGCCCTACAGGGACAGATACGCAGTATTTT	CASSPTGTDTQYF
TRBJ2-1	TRBV4-2	-	-	TGTGCCAGCAGCCAAGATTCTAGGACCCGCTCCTACAATGAGCAGTTCTTC	CASSQDSRTRSYNEQFF
TRBJ1-1	TRBV7-2	-	-	TGTGCCAGCAGCTTAGAAAGGAGGTCTGAAGCTTTCTTT	CASSLERRSEAFF
TRBJ2-1	TRBV28	-	-	TGTGCCAGCAGTTTCCAGCGGGTGGTGGGCAATGAGCAGTTCTTC	CASSFQRVVGNEQFF
TRBJ2-7	TRBV5-4	TRBD2	-	TGTGCCAGCAGCTTGGTCCTAGCGGGCGAGCAGTACTTC	CASSLVLAGEQYF
TRBJ2-1	TRBV14	-	-	TGTGCCAGCAGCCAAGACATCCAGTCCAATGAGCAGTTCTTC	CASSQDIQSNEQFF
TRBJ2-3	TRBV27	-	-	TGTGCCAGCAGTCCTTTTGCAGGGGGGGGGACAGATACGCAGTATTTT	CASSPFAGGGTDTQYF
TRBJ2-1	TRBV7-2	TRBD2	-	TGTGCCAGCAGCAAAAGGGGCGGGAGGGCCTCCAATGAGCAGTTCTTC	CASSKRGGRASNEQFF
TRBJ2-7	TRBV6-5	-	-	TGTGCCAGCAGTCGAACGGGTGGCTCCTACGAGCAGTACTTC	CASSRTGGSYEQYF
TRBJ2-6	TRBV11-1	-	-	TGTGCCAGCAGCTTCGGCAACTCTGGGGCCAACGTCCTGACTTTC	CASSFGNSGANVLTF
TRBJ2-2	TRBV28	TRBD1	-	TGTGCCAGCAGTCGACAGGGGTTCTACACCGGGGAGCTGTTTTTT	CASSRQGFYTGELFF
TRBJ1-2	TRBV4-2	-	-	TGTGCCAGCAGCCAGTTGGGGACTGTCGGTGGCTACACCTTC	CASSQLGTVGGYTF
TRBJ2-5	TRBV7-8	-	-	TGTGCCAGCAGCCAGGGGGAGGGGGCAAAGACCCAGTACTTC	CASSQGEGAKTQYF
TRBJ2-1	TRBV7-9	TRBD2	-	TGTGCCAGCAGCTTAGTCGCGGGGACTAGCAGTAAAAATGAGCAGTTCTTC	CASSLVAGTSSKNEQFF
TRBJ2-2	TRBV7-6	-	-	TGTGCCAGCAGCTTAGGCGGATGGGCCGGGGAGCTGTTTTTT	CASSLGGWAGELFF
TRBJ2-5	TRBV5-1	-	-	TGCGCCAGCAAGGAGGGCTTACTCCAAGAGACCCAGTACTTC	CASKEGLLQETQYF
TRBJ2-5	TRBV5-1	TRBD2	-	TGCGCCAGCAGCTTGGCGGGGATAGCGGGATACAAAGAGACCCAGTACTTC	CASSLAGIAGYKETQYF
TRBJ2-1	TRBV7-7	-	-	TGTGCTAGCAGCGCGGGTGGGAGCTCCTACAATGAGCAGTTCTTC	CASSAGGSSYNEQFF